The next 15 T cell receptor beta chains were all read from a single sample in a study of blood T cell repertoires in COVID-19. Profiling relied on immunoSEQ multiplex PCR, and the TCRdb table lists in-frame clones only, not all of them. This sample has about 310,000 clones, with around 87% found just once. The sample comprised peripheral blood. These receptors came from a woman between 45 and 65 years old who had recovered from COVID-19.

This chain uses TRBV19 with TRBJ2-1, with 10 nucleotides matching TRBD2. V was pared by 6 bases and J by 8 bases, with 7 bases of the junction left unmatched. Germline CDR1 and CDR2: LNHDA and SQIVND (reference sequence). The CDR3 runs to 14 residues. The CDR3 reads CASRRLAGVDEQFF. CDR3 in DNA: TGTGCCAGTAGGCGTCTAGCGGGGGTCGATGAGCAGTTCTTC. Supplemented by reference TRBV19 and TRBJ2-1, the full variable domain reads DGGITQSPKYLFRKEGQNVTLSCEQNLNHDAMYWYRQDPGQGLRLIYYSQIVNDFQKGDIAEGYSVSREKKESFPLTVTSAQKNPTAFYLCASRRLAGVDEQFFGPGTRLTVL.

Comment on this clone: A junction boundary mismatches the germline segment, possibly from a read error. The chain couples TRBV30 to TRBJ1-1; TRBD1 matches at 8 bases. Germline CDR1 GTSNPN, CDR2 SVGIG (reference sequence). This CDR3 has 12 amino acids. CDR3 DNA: TGTGCCTGGAGTCCAGGACAGGGTGAAACTTTCTTT. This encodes CAWSPGQGETFF.

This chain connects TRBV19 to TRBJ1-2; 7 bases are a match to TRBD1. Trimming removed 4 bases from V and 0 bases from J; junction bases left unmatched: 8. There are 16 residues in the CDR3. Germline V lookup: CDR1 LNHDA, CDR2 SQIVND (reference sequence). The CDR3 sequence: CASSRQLTGTNYGYTF. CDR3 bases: TGTGCCAGTAGTAGGCAGCTGACAGGGACTAACTATGGCTACACCTTC. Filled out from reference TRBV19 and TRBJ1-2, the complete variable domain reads DGGITQSPKYLFRKEGQNVTLSCEQNLNHDAMYWYRQDPGQGLRLIYYSQIVNDFQKGDIAEGYSVSREKKESFPLTVTSAQKNPTAFYLCASSRQLTGTNYGYTFGSGTRLTVV.

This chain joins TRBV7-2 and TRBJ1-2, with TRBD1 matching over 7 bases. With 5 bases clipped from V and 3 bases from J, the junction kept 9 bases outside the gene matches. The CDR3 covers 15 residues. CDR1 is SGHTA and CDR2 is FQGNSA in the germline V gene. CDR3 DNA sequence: TGTGCCAGCAGCATCGGGACAGCCGTGTACTATGGCTACACCTTC. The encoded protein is CASSIGTAVYYGYTF. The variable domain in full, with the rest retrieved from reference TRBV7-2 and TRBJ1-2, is GAGVSQSPSNKVTEKGKDVELRCDPISGHTALYWYRQSLGQGLEFLIYFQGNSAPDKSGLPSDRFSAERTGGSVSTLTIQRTQQEDSAVYLCASSIGTAVYYGYTFGSGTRLTVV.

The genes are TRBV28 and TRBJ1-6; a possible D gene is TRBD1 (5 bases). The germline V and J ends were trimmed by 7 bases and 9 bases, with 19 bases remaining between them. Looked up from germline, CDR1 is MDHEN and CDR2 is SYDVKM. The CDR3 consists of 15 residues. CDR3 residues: CASMPPGGSTSPLHF. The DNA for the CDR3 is TGTGCCAGCATGCCCCCCGGGGGGTCGACTTCACCCCTCCACTTT.

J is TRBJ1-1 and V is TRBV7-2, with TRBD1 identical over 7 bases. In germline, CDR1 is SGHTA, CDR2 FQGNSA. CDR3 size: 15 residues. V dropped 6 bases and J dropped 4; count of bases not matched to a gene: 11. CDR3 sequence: CASRLGRQGSTEAFF. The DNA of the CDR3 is TGTGCCAGCAGGCTAGGGAGACAGGGTAGCACTGAAGCTTTCTTT.

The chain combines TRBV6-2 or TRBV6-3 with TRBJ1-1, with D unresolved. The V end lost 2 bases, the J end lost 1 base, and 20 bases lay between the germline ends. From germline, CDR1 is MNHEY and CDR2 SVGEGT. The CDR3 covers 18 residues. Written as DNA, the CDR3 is TGTGCCAGCAGTTACGACCCTCACGGGGTGGTTCGGAACACTGAAGCTTTCTTT. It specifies CASSYDPHGVVRNTEAFF.

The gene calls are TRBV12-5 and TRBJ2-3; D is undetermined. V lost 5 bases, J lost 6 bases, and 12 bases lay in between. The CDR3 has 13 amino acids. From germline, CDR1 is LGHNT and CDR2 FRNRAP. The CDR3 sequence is CASGLERRDTQYF. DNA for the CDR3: TGTGCTAGTGGTCTAGAGAGGCGGGATACGCAGTATTTT.

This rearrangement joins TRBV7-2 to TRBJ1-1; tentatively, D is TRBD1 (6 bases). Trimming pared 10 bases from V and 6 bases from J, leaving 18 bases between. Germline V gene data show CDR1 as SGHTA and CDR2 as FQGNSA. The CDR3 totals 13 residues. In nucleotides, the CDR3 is TGTGCCACCGAAAAGGGGGTGAAGTCTGAAGCTTTCTTT. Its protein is CATEKGVKSEAFF.

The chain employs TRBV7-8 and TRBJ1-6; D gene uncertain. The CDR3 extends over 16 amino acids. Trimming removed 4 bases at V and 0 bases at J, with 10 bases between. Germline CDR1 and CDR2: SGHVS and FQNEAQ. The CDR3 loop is CASSSDGSSYNSPLHF. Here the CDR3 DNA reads TGTGCCAGCAGCTCGGACGGGAGCTCCTATAATTCACCCCTCCACTTT.

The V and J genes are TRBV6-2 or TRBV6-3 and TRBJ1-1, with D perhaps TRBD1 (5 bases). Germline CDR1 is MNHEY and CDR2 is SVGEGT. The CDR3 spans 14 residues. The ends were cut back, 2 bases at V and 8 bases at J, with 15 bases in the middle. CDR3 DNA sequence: TGTGCCAGCAGTTACCGTTGGGGGGGAGAAGAAGCTTTCTTT. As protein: CASSYRWGGEEAFF.

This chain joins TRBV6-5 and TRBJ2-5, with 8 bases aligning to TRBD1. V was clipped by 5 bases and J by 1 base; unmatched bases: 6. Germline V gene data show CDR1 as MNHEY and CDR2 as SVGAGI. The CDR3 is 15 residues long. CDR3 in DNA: TGTGCCAGCAGTCTCGGACAGGGAGGCCAAGAGACCCAGTACTTC. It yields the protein CASSLGQGGQETQYF.

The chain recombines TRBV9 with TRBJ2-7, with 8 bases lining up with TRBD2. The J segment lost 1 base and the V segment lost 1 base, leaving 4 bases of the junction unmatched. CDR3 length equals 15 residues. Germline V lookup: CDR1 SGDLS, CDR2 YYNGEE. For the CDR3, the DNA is TGTGCCAGCAGCGTAAGCGGGGGTATATCCTACGAGCAGTACTTC. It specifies CASSVSGGISYEQYF.

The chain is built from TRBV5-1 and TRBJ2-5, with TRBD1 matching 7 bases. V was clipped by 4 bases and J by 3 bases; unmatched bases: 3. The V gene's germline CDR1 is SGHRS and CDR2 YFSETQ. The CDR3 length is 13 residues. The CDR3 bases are TGCGCCAGCAGCCCGACAGGGAAAGAGACCCAGTACTTC. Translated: CASSPTGKETQYF.

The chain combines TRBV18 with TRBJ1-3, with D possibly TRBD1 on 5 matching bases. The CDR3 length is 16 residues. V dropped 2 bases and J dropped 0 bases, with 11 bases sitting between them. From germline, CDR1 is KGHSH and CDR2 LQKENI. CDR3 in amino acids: CASSPTQDISGNTIYF. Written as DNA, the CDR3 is TGTGCCAGCTCACCAACCCAGGACATCTCTGGAAACACCATATATTTT.